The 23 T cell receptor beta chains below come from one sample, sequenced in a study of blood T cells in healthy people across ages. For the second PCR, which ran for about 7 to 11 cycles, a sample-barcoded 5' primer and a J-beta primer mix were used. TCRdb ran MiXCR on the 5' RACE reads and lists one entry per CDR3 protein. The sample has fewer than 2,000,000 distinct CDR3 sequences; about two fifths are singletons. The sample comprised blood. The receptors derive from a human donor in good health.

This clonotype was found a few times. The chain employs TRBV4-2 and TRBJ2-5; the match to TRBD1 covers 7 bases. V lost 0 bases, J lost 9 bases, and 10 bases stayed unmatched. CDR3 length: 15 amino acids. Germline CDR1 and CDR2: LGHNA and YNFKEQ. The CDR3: CASSQDLGTVIPQYF. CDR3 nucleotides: TGTGCCAGCAGCCAAGATTTGGGGACAGTAATCCCCCAGTACTTC.

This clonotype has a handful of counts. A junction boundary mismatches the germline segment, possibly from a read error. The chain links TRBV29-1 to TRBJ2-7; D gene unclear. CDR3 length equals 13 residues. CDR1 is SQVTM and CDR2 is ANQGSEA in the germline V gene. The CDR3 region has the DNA TGCAGCCCTCCCGCGAGGTGTTCCTGCGAGCAGTACTTC. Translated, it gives CSPPARCSCEQYF.

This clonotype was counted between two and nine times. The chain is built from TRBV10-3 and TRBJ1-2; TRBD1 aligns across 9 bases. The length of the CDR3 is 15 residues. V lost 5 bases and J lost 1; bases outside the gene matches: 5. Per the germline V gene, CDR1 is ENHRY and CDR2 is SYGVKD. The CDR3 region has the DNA TGTGCCATCAGTTACCCGGGACAGGGTAACTATGGCTACACCTTC. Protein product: CAISYPGQGNYGYTF.

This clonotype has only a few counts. The CDR3 nucleotides read TGCGCCAGCAGCGTGACAGGGGGACACTACGAGCAGTACTTC. Translation: CASSVTGGHYEQYF. V usage is TRBV5-1 and J usage is TRBJ2-7, with 9 bases fitting TRBD1. Germline CDR1 reads SGHRS; CDR2 reads YFSETQ. There are 14 residues in the CDR3. V was pared by 4 bases and J by 3 bases, with 5 bases of the junction left unmatched.

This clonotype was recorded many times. The CDR3 bases are TGTGCCAGCAGCCAAGTAACCTCCACAGATACGCAGTATTTT. Translating it yields CASSQVTSTDTQYF. The V and J genes are TRBV14 and TRBJ2-3, with no clear D. CDR1 SGHDN and CDR2 FVKESK come from the germline V gene. This CDR3 contains 14 residues. V was clipped by 1 base and J by 2 bases, with 7 bases between them. Looking up the rest from reference TRBV14 and TRBJ2-3 gives the full variable domain: EAGVTQFPSHSVIEKGQTVTLRCDPISGHDNLYWYRRVMGKEIKFLLHFVKESKQDESGMPNNRFLAERTGGTYSTLKVQPAELEDSGVYFCASSQVTSTDTQYFGPGTRLTVL.

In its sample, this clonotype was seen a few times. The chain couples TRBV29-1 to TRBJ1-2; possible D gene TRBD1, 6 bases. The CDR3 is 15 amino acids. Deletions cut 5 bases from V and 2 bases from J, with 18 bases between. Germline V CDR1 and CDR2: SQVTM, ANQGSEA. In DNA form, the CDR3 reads TGCAGCGTTTCCCGAGAGACAGGACCAAACTATGGCTACACCTTC. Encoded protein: CSVSRETGPNYGYTF.

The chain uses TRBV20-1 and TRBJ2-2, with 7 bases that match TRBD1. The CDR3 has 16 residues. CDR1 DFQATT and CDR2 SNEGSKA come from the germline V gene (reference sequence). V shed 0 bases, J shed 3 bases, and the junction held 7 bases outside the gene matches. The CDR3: CSARDSRGQYTGELFF. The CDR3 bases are TGCAGTGCTAGAGATTCACGGGGACAGTACACCGGGGAGCTGTTTTTT.

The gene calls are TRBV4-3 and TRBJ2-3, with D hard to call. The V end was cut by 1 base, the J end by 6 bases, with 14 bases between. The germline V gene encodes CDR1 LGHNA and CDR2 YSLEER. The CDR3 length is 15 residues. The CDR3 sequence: CASSQVNSLGDTQYF. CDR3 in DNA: TGCGCCAGCAGCCAAGTAAACAGCCTAGGGGATACGCAGTATTTT.

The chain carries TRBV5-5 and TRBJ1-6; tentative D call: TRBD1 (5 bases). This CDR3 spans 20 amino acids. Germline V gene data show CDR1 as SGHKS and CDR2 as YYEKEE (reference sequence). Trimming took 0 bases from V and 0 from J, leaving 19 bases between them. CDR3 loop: CASSLVMSGAGFSYNSPLHF. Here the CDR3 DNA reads TGTGCCAGCAGCTTGGTTATGAGTGGAGCAGGGTTCTCCTATAATTCACCCCTCCACTTT. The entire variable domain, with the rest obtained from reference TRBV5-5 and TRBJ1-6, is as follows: DAGVTQSPTHLIKTRGQQVTLRCSPISGHKSVSWYQQVLGQGPQFIFQYYEKEERGRGNFPDRFSARQFPNYSSELNVNALLLGDSALYLCASSLVMSGAGFSYNSPLHFGNGTRLTVT.

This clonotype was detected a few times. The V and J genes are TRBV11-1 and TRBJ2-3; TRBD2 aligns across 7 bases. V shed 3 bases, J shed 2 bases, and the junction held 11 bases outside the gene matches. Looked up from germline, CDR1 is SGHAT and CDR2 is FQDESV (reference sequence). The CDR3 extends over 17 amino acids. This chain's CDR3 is CASSLPRASGNTDTQYF. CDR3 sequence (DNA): TGTGCCAGCAGCTTGCCCCGGGCTAGCGGTAACACAGATACGCAGTATTTT. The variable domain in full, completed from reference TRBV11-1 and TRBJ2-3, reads EAEVAQSPRYKITEKSQAVAFWCDPISGHATLYWYRQILGQGPELLVQFQDESVVDDSQLPKDRFSAERLKGVDSTLKIQPAELGDSAMYLCASSLPRASGNTDTQYFGPGTRLTVL.

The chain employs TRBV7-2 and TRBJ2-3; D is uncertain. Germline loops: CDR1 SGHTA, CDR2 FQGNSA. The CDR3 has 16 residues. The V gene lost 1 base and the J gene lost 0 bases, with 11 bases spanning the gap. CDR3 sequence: CASSLVFSPSTDTQYF. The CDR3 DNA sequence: TGTGCCAGCAGCTTAGTTTTTAGCCCCAGCACAGATACGCAGTATTTT.

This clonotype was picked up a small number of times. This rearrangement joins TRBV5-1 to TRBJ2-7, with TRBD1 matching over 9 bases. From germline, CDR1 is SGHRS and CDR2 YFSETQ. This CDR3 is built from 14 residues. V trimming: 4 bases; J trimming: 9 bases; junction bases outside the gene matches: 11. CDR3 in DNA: TGCGCCAGCAGCCCACCGGGACAGGGTGGTGTGCAGTACTTC. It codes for CASSPPGQGGVQYF.

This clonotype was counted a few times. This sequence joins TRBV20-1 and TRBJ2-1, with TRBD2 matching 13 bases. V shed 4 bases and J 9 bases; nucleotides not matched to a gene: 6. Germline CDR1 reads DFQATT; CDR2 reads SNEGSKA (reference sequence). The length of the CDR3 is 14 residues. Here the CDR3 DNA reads TGCAGTGCTAAAACTAGCGGGGGGGCTTTTGAGCAGTTCTTC. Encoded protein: CSAKTSGGAFEQFF.

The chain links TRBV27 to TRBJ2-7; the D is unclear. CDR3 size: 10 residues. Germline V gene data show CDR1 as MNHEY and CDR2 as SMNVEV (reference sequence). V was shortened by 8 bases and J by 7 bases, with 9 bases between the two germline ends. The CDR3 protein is CASGNLEQYF. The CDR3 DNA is TGTGCCAGCGGGAATTTAGAGCAGTACTTC.

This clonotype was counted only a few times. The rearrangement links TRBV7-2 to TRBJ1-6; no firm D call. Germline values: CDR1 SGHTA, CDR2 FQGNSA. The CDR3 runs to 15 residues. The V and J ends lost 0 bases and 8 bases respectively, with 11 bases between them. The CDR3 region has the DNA TGTGCCAGCAGCTTAGCGATAGGACGGGATTCACCCCTCCACTTT. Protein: CASSLAIGRDSPLHF.

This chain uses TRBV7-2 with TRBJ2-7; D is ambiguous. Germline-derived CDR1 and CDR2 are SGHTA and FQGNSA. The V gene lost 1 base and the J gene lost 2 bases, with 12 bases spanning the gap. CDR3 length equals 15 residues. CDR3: CASSLGSTGAYEQYF. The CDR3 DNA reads TGTGCCAGCAGCTTAGGCAGTACCGGCGCCTACGAGCAGTACTTC.

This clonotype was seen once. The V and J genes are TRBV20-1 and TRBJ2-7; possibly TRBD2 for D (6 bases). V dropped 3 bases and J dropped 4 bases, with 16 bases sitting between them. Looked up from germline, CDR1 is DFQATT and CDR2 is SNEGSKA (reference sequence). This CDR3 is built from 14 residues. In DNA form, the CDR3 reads TGCAGTGCTAGTTTAGGGCAGGGAGGTTACGAGCAGTACTTC. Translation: CSASLGQGGYEQYF.

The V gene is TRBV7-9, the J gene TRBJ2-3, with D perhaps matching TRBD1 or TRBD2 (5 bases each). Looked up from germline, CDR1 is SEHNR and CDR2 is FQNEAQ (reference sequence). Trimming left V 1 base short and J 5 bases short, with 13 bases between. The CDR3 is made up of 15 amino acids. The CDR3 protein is CASSLGPGLGDTQYF. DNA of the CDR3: TGTGCCAGCAGCTTAGGTCCGGGGCTAGGAGATACGCAGTATTTT.

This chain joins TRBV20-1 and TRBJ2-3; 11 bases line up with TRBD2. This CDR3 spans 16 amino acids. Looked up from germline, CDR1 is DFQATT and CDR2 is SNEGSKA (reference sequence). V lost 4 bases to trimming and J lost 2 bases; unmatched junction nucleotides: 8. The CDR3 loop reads CSAIPWTSGYTDTQYF. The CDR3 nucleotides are TGCAGTGCTATCCCCTGGACTAGCGGGTACACAGATACGCAGTATTTT.

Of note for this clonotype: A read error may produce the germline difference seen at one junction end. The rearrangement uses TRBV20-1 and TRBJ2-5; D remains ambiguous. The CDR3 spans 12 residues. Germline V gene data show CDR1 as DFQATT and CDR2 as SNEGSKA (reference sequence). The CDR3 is CSARYPGETLYF. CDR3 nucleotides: TGCAGTGCTAGATACCCCGGAGAGACCCTGTACTTC.

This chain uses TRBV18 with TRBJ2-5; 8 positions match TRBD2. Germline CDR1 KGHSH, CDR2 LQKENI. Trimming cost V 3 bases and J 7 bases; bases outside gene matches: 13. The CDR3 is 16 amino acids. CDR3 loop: CASSPLRGAKGGTQYF. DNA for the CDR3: TGTGCCAGCTCACCCCTGCGGGGGGCTAAGGGAGGGACCCAGTACTTC.

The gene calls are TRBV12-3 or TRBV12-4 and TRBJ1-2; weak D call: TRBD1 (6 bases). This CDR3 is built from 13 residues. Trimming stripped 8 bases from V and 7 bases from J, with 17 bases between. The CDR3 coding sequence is TGTGCCAGCGGTACAGGGTTGTGGAGTGGCTACACCTTC. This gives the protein CASGTGLWSGYTF.

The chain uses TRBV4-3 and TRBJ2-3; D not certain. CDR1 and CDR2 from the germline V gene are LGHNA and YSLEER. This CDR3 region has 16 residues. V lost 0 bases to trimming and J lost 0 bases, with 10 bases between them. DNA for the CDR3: TGCGCCAGCAGCCAAGAAGACATATCTAGCACAGATACGCAGTATTTT. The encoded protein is CASSQEDISSTDTQYF.